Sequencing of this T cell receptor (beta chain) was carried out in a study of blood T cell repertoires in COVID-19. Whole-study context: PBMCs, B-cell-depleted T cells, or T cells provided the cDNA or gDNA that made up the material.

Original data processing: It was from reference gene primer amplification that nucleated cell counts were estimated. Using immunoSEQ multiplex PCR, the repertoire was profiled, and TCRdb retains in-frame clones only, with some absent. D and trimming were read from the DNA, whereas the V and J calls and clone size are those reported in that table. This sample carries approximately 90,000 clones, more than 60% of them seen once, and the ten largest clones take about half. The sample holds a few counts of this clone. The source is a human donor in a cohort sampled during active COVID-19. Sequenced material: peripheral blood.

Here the CDR3 DNA reads TGTGCCAGCAGTTTTCGGGGTGGCACAGATACGCAGTATTTT. Translating gives CASSFRGGTDTQYF. This chain connects TRBV27 to TRBJ2-3, with TRBD2 as a possible D gene (5 bases). Germline lookup yields CDR1 MNHEY and CDR2 SMNVEV (reference sequence). The CDR3 is made up of 14 amino acids. Trimming left V 3 bases short and J 1 base short, with 8 bases between.